Following are 27 T cell receptor beta chains from one sample sequenced in a study of CD4+ T cells in melanoma. Some clones are missing from TCRdb's copy, which holds only in-frame ones; the method was immunoSEQ multiplex PCR. The sample holds roughly 110,000 clones, 92% seen once. The source material was peripheral blood. The receptors shown here come from a human donor with melanoma.

The chain is built from TRBV7-3 and TRBJ2-1, with D tentatively TRBD2 (5 bases). V was shortened by 2 bases and J by 10 bases, with 9 bases between the two germline ends. Germline V gene lookup returns CDR1 SGHTA and CDR2 FQGTGA. This CDR3 spans 12 amino acids. The DNA for the CDR3 is TGTGCCAGCAGCTTACTAGCTAACGAGCAGTTCTTC. Its translation is CASSLLANEQFF.

Of note for this clone: One end of the junction does not line up with germline, which may come from a read error. V and J are TRBV5-1 and TRBJ2-5; D is ambiguous. The CDR3 spans 13 residues. Looked up from germline, CDR1 is SGHRS and CDR2 is YFSETQ. CDR3 DNA: TGCGCCAGCACCTTGGTCGCTGAAGAGACCCAGTACTTC. It yields the protein CASTLVAEETQYF.

This rearrangement joins TRBV10-3 to TRBJ2-7; 7 bases are shared with TRBD2. Germline trimming cut 8 bases from V and 3 bases from J; bases unmatched to any gene: 10. Germline V gene lookup returns CDR1 ENHRY and CDR2 SYGVKD. CDR3 length equals 14 residues. The CDR3 bases are TGTGCCATCTCGGGGGGAGGGCCTCTCTACGAGCAGTACTTC. It translates to CAISGGGPLYEQYF.

In DNA form, the CDR3 reads TGTGCCAGCGCCCCGGGACTAGCGGGCACAGATACGCAGTATTTT. It translates to CASAPGLAGTDTQYF. The J gene is TRBJ2-3, the V gene TRBV18, with 11 bases that match TRBD2. The CDR3 has 15 residues. J lost 1 base, V lost 8 bases, and 5 bases had no gene match. Germline values: CDR1 KGHSH, CDR2 LQKENI.

This clone was detected only once. The genes are TRBV29-1 and TRBJ1-3, with D possibly TRBD1 on 5 matching bases. V was trimmed by 7 bases and J by 4 bases, leaving 14 bases between them. Looked up from germline, CDR1 is SQVTM and CDR2 is ANQGSEA. The CDR3 totals 13 residues. The CDR3 DNA reads as TGCAGCGCTATCAGGGCTCTGGGAAACACCATATATTTT. Translating it yields CSAIRALGNTIYF.

The chain combines TRBV7-2 with TRBJ2-1; TRBD2 agrees at 9 bases. The V segment lost 1 base and the J segment 9 bases; nucleotides outside the gene matches: 10. In germline, CDR1 is SGHTA, CDR2 FQGNSA. The CDR3 loop spans 16 amino acids. CDR3 sequence reads: CASSLVSGGGAAEQFF. In DNA form, the CDR3 reads TGTGCCAGCAGCTTAGTGAGCGGCGGGGGGGCTGCTGAGCAGTTCTTC.

The chain combines TRBV28 with TRBJ1-3, with a possible D match to TRBD1 (6 bases). Trimming shortened V by 2 bases and J by 0 bases, and 11 bases separated the two germline ends. Germline-derived CDR1 and CDR2 are MDHEN and SYDVKM. The CDR3 runs to 16 residues. The CDR3 is CASSLRGQFSGNTIYF. The CDR3 DNA reads as TGTGCCAGCAGTTTACGCGGACAGTTCTCTGGAAACACCATATATTTT.

This sequence joins TRBV5-4 and TRBJ2-2; tentative D call: TRBD1 (6 bases). CDR3 size: 16 residues. The germline V and J ends were trimmed by 3 bases and 0 bases, with 12 bases remaining between them. The germline V gene encodes CDR1 SGHNT and CDR2 YYREEE (reference sequence). The CDR3 is CASSSPGVANTGELFF. In nucleotides, the CDR3 is TGTGCCAGCAGCTCCCCAGGGGTCGCGAACACCGGGGAGCTGTTTTTT. Supplemented by reference TRBV5-4 and TRBJ2-2, the full variable domain reads ETGVTQSPTHLIKTRGQQVTLRCSSQSGHNTVSWYQQALGQGPQFIFQYYREEENGRGNFPPRFSGLQFPNYSSELNVNALELDDSALYLCASSSPGVANTGELFFGEGSRLTVL.

The chain is built from TRBV4-3 and TRBJ2-3; 8 nucleotides agree with TRBD2. Germline CDR1 LGHNA, CDR2 YSLEER. V shed 1 base and J 5 bases; nucleotides not matched to a gene: 8. The CDR3 is 16 residues long. CDR3 bases: TGCGCCAGCAGCCAAGGGGCGGCGGGAGGTAAAGATACGCAGTATTTT. Residues: CASSQGAAGGKDTQYF.

This clone has just one count. The chain joins TRBV5-1 to TRBJ2-6; TRBD2 might be the D (5 bases). Trimming took off 5 bases at V and 4 bases at J, with 13 bases between the two ends. Germline-derived CDR1 and CDR2 are SGHRS and YFSETQ. The CDR3 is 15 amino acids. CDR3 in amino acids: CASRWELTGANVLTF. The CDR3, as DNA: TGCGCCAGCAGGTGGGAGCTCACCGGGGCCAACGTCCTGACTTTC.

The genes are TRBV5-1 and TRBJ2-3; no firm D call. Trimming took 3 bases from V and 0 from J, leaving 11 bases between them. The CDR3 length is 15 residues. CDR1 and CDR2 from the germline V gene are SGHRS and YFSETQ. CDR3 sequence: CASSSRPSSTDTQYF. The CDR3 DNA follows: TGCGCCAGCAGCTCCCGGCCCTCTAGCACAGATACGCAGTATTTT.

The chain combines TRBV2 with TRBJ2-3; D is uncertain. There are 12 residues in the CDR3. Trimming removed 7 bases at V and 5 bases at J, with 10 bases between. CDR1 and CDR2 (germline): SNHLY, FYNNEI. CDR3 bases: TGTGCCAGCAAAGGGCCCGGAGATACGCAGTATTTT. Translated: CASKGPGDTQYF.

This clone was detected once. The chain joins TRBV7-2 to TRBJ2-3; D is tentatively TRBD1 or TRBD2 (6 bases each). The CDR3 runs 12 residues. Germline V gene lookup returns CDR1 SGHTA and CDR2 FQGNSA. Trimming took 5 bases from V and 7 from J, leaving 10 bases between them. The chain's CDR3 is CASSTGAYTQYF. The CDR3 DNA is TGTGCCAGCAGCACGGGGGCCTATACGCAGTATTTT.

V gene TRBV9 combines with J gene TRBJ1-2, with 7 bases that match TRBD1. Unmatched junction bases numbered 8, after V lost 0 bases and J lost 3 bases. CDR1 is SGDLS and CDR2 is YYNGEE in the germline V gene. CDR3 size: 16 residues. The CDR3 region has the DNA TGTGCCAGCAGCGTAGGGGGGACAGATTCTTACTATGGCTACACCTTC. It yields the protein CASSVGGTDSYYGYTF. Together with reference TRBV9 and TRBJ1-2, the CDR3 gives the full variable domain: DSGVTQTPKHLITATGQRVTLRCSPRSGDLSVYWYQQSLDQGLQFLIQYYNGEERAKGNILERFSAQQFPDLHSELNLSSLELGDSALYFCASSVGGTDSYYGYTFGSGTRLTVV.

This clone was recorded a few times. Mismatch with germline at one junction end may stem from a read error. The chain employs TRBV11-2 and TRBJ1-1; D remains ambiguous. Germline CDR1 reads SGHAT; CDR2 reads FQNNGV. The CDR3 is made up of 15 amino acids. CDR3 coding DNA: TGTGCCAGCACCTTAGACCCACAGATGAACACTGAAGCTTTCTTT. Its protein is CASTLDPQMNTEAFF.

The J gene is TRBJ2-7, the V gene TRBV27; D is uncertain. Trimming took off 2 bases at V and 4 bases at J, with 9 bases between the two ends. The CDR3 totals 13 residues. Per germline, CDR1 MNHEY and CDR2 SMNVEV (reference sequence). The CDR3 region is CASSLAPRYEQYF. CDR3 coding DNA: TGTGCCAGCAGTTTAGCCCCAAGGTACGAGCAGTACTTC.

The CDR3 sequence is CASSQDRAQPQHF. DNA for the CDR3: TGTGCCAGCAGTCAGGACAGGGCCCAGCCCCAGCATTTT. The V gene is TRBV6-4, the J gene TRBJ1-5; the match to TRBD1 covers 8 bases. The CDR3 is 13 residues long. V trimming: 5 bases; J trimming: 7 bases; junction bases outside the gene matches: 4. Per the germline V gene, CDR1 is MRHNA and CDR2 is SNTAGT.

The chain couples TRBV19 to TRBJ1-5; no firm D call. V lost 3 bases and J 0 bases, leaving 9 bases between the germline ends. CDR3 length equals 15 residues. Germline loops: CDR1 LNHDA, CDR2 SQIVND (reference sequence). For the CDR3, the DNA is TGTGCCAGTAGTATTGGGGTCGATAGCAATCAGCCCCAGCATTTT. Protein: CASSIGVDSNQPQHF.

The rearrangement joins TRBV7-2 to TRBJ2-7, with 10 bases aligning to TRBD1. CDR3 length equals 15 residues. The V and J ends lost 5 bases and 2 bases, in that order; junction bases with no gene match: 6. Germline V gene sequence: CDR1 SGHTA, CDR2 FQGNSA. This CDR3 reads CASSPTGTGAYEQYF. CDR3 nucleotide sequence: TGTGCCAGCAGCCCAACCGGGACAGGGGCCTACGAGCAGTACTTC.

The rearrangement uses TRBV4-1 and TRBJ1-3; 7 positions match TRBD1. V was clipped by 2 bases and J by 0 bases; unmatched bases: 4. Looked up from germline, CDR1 is MGHRA and CDR2 is YSYEKL. This CDR3 is 16 amino acids long. CDR3 sequence reads: CASSQRTGVSGNTIYF. Written as DNA, the CDR3 is TGCGCCAGCAGCCAAAGAACAGGGGTCTCTGGAAACACCATATATTTT.

The V gene is TRBV27, the J gene TRBJ2-2; possible D gene TRBD1, 6 bases. Trimming took 8 bases from V and 5 from J, leaving 15 bases between them. The CDR3 length is 14 residues. CDR1 is MNHEY and CDR2 is SMNVEV in the germline V gene (reference sequence). This CDR3 is CASGGRWGTGELFF. CDR3 sequence (DNA): TGTGCCAGCGGGGGCCGTTGGGGAACCGGGGAGCTGTTTTTT.

The rearrangement joins TRBV6-6 to TRBJ2-1; 8 bases are a match to TRBD2. The CDR3 is made up of 15 amino acids. Germline trimming cut 4 bases from V and 1 base from J; bases unmatched to any gene: 3. CDR1 is MNHNY, CDR2 SVGAGI, per germline (reference sequence). The CDR3 here is CASSLTSGSYNEQFF. The CDR3 nucleotides read TGTGCCAGCAGTTTAACTAGCGGATCCTACAATGAGCAGTTCTTC.

V gene TRBV18 combines with J gene TRBJ2-7; D remains ambiguous. Looked up from germline, CDR1 is KGHSH and CDR2 is LQKENI. Trimming took 1 base from V and 5 from J, leaving 12 bases between them. This CDR3 spans 14 amino acids. The CDR3 sequence is CASSPLRGPNEQYF. The CDR3 nucleotides are TGTGCCAGCTCACCACTAAGAGGTCCTAACGAGCAGTACTTC. Using reference TRBV18 and TRBJ2-7 for the parts outside the CDR3, the full variable domain is NAGVMQNPRHLVRRRGQEARLRCSPMKGHSHVYWYRQLPEEGLKFMVYLQKENIIDESGMPKERFSAEFPKEGPSILRIQQVVRGDSAAYFCASSPLRGPNEQYFGPGTRLTVT.

The V call is TRBV9, the J call TRBJ1-4; D ambiguous. From germline, CDR1 is SGDLS and CDR2 YYNGEE. Trimming removed 5 bases at V and 0 bases at J, with 2 bases between. The CDR3 has 12 amino acids. The CDR3 nucleotides read TGTGCCAGCAGTGCAACTAATGAAAAACTGTTTTTT. It translates to CASSATNEKLFF.

The chain combines TRBV7-2 with TRBJ2-5; D is undetermined. This CDR3 has 13 residues. With 4 bases removed from V and 2 bases from J, the gap between germline ends came to 8 bases. The germline V gene encodes CDR1 SGHTA and CDR2 FQGNSA. The CDR3 nucleotides read TGTGCCAGCAGCTCCCAGAAACAAGAGACCCAGTACTTC. It translates to CASSSQKQETQYF.

The chain has TRBV5-1 and TRBJ2-3, with D maybe TRBD1 (6 bases). V dropped 3 bases and J dropped 5 bases, with 19 bases sitting between them. The CDR3 totals 16 residues. Germline V gene data show CDR1 as SGHRS and CDR2 as YFSETQ. CDR3 amino acids: CASSSENRVDKDTQYF. In DNA form, the CDR3 reads TGCGCCAGCAGCTCCGAAAACAGGGTCGATAAAGATACGCAGTATTTT.

This rearrangement joins TRBV7-2 to TRBJ2-3; no firm D call. This CDR3 is built from 15 residues. Looked up from germline, CDR1 is SGHTA and CDR2 is FQGNSA. V was cut by 5 bases and J by 6 bases, with 18 bases left in between. Written as DNA, the CDR3 is TGTGCCAGCAGCGGACGGACGGTTGCATTGGATACGCAGTATTTT. This gives the protein CASSGRTVALDTQYF.